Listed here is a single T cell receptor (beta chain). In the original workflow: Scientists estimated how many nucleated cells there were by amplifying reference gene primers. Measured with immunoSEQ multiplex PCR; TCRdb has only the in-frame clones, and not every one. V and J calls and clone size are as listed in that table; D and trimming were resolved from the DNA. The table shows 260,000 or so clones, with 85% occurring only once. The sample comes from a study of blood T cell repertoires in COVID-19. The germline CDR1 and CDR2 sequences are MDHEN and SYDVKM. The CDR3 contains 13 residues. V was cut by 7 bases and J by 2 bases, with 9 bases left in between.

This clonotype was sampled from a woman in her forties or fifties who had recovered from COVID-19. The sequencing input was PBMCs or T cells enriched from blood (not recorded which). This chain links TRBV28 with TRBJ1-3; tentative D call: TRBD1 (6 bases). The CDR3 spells CASIAGAGNTIYF. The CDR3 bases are TGTGCCAGCATAGCAGGGGCTGGAAACACCATATATTTT. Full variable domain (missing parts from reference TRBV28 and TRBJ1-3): DVKVTQSSRYLVKRTGEKVFLECVQDMDHENMFWYRQDPGLGLRLIYFSYDVKMKEKGDIPEGYSVSREKKERFSLILESASTNQTSMYLCASIAGAGNTIYFGEGSWLTVV.